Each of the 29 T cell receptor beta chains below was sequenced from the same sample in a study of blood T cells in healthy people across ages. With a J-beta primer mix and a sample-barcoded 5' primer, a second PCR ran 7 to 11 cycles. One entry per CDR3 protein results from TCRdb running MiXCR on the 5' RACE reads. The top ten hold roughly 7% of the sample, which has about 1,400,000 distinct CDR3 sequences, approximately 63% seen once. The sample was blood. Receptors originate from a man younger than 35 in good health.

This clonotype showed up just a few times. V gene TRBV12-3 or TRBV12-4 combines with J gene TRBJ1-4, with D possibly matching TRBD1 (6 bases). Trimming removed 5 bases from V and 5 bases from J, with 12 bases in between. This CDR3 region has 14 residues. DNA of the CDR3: TGTGCCAGCAGTCCGACAACAGGGAATGAAAAACTGTTTTTT. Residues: CASSPTTGNEKLFF.

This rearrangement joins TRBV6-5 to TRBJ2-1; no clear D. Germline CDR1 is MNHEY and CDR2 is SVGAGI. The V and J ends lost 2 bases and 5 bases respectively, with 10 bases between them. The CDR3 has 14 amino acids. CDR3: CASSYGVTDNEQFF. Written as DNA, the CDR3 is TGTGCCAGCAGTTACGGGGTCACGGACAATGAGCAGTTCTTC.

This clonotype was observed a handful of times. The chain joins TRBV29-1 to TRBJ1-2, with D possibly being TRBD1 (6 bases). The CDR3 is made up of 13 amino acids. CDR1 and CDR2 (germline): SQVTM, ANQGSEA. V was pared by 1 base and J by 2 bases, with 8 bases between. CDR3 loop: CSVEGQANYGYTF. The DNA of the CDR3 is TGCAGCGTTGAAGGACAGGCCAACTATGGCTACACCTTC. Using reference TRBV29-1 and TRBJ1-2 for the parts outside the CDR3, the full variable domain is SAVISQKPSRDICQRGTSLTIQCQVDSQVTMMFWYRQQPGQSLTLIATANQGSEATYESGFVIDKFPISRPNLTFSTLTVSNMSPEDSSIYLCSVEGQANYGYTFGSGTRLTVV.

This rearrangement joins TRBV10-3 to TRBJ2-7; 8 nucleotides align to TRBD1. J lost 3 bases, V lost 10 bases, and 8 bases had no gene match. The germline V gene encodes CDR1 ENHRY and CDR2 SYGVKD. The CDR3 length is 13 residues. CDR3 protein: CATTTGESYEQYF. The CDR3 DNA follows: TGTGCCACTACGACAGGGGAAAGCTACGAGCAGTACTTC.

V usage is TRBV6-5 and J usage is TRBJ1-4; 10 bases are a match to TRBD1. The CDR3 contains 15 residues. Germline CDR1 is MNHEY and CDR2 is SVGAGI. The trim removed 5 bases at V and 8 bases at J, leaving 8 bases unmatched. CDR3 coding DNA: TGTGCCAGCAGTAGTCAGGGGACAGGGGAAGAAAAACTGTTTTTT. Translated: CASSSQGTGEEKLFF.

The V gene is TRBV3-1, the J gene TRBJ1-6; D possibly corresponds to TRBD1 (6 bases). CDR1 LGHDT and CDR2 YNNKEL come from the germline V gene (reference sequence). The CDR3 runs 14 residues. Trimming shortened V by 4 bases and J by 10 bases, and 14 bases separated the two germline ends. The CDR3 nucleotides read TGTGCCAGCAGCCTTGGTGGACAGAACTCACCCCTCCACTTT. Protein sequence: CASSLGGQNSPLHF.

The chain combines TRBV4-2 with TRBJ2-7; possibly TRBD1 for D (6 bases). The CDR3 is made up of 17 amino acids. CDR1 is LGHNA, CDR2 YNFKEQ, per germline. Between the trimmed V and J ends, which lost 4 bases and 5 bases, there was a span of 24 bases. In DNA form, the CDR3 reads TGTGCCAGCAGCCCACGGGTAGGGAACACAGGGACCCACGAGCAGTACTTC. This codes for CASSPRVGNTGTHEQYF.

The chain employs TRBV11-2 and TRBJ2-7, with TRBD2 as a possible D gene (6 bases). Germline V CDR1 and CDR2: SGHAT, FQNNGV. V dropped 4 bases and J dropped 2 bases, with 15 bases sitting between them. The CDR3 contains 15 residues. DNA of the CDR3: TGTGCCAGCAGCTCTCCGACTAGGCAGCCCTACGAGCAGTACTTC. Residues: CASSSPTRQPYEQYF.

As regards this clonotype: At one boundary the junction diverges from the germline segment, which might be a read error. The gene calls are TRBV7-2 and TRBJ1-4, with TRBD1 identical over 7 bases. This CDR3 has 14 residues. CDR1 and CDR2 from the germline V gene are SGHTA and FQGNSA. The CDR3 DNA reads TGTGCCAGCAGCTTGAGGGGGCGGAATGGAAAACTGTTTTTT. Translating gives CASSLRGRNGKLFF.

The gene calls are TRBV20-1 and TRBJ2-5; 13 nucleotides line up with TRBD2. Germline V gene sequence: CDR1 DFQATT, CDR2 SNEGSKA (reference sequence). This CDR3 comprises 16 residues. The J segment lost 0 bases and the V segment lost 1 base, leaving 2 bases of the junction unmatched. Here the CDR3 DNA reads TGCAGTGCTAGAGTGACTAGCGGGGGGTACCAAGAGACCCAGTACTTC. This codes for CSARVTSGGYQETQYF.

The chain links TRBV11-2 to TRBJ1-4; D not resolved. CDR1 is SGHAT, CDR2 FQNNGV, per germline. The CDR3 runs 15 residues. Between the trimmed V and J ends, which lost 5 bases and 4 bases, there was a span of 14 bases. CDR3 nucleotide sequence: TGTGCCAGCAGCACGTCGGCCTCGCTTAATGAAAAACTGTTTTTT. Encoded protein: CASSTSASLNEKLFF.

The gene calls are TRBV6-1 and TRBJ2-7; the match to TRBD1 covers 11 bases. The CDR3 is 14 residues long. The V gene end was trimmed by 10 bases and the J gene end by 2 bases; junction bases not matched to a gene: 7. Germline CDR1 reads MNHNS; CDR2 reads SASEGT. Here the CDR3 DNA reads TGTGCCATCTGGACAGGGGGCACAACCTACGAGCAGTACTTC. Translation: CAIWTGGTTYEQYF.

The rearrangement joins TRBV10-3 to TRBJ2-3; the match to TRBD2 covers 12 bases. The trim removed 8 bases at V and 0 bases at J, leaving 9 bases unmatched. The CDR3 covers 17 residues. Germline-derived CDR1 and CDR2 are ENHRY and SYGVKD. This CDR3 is CAIAGGTSGGSTDTQYF. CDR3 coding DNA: TGTGCCATCGCTGGAGGTACTAGCGGGGGGAGCACAGATACGCAGTATTTT.

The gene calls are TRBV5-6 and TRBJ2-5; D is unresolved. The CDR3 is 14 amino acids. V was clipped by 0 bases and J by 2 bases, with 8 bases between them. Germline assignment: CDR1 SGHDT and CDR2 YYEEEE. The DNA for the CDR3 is TGTGCCAGCAGCTTGGAGGAGTTACAAGAGACCCAGTACTTC. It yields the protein CASSLEELQETQYF.

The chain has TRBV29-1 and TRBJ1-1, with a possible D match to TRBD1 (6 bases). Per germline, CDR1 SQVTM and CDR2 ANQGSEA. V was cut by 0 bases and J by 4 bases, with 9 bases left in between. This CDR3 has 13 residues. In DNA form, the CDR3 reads TGCAGCGTTGAAGATCAGGGGAGCACTGAAGCTTTCTTT. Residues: CSVEDQGSTEAFF.

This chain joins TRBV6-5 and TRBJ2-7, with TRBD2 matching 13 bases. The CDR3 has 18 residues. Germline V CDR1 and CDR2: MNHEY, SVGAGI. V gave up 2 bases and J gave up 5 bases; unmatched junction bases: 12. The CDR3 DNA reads TGTGCCAGCAGTTACGGTAGACTAGCGGGGGGACCTTTGGACGAGCAGTACTTC. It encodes CASSYGRLAGGPLDEQYF.

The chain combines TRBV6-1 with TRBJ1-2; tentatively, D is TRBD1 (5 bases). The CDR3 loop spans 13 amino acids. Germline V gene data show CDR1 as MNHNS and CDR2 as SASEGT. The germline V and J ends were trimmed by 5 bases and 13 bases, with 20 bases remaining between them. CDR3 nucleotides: TGTGCCAGCAGTCCCGGTGGAGGTGACCAGGGCACCTTC. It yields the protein CASSPGGGDQGTF.

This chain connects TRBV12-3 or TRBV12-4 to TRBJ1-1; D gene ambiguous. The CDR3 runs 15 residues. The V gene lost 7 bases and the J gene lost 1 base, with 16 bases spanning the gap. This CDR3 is CASTLGGGENTEAFF. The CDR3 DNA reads TGTGCCAGCACTTTGGGAGGCGGGGAGAACACTGAAGCTTTCTTT.

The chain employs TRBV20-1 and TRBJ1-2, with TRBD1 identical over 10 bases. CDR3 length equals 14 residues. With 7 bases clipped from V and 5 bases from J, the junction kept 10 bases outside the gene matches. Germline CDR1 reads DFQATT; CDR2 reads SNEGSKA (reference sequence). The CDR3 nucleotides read TGCAGTGGCGCACGACAGGGGGCGGGGTATGGCTACACCTTC. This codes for CSGARQGAGYGYTF.

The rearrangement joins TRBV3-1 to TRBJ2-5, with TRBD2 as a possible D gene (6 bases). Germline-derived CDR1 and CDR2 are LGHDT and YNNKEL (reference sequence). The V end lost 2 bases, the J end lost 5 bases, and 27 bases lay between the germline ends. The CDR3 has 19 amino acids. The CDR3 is CASSQPGGAPGPRGETQYF. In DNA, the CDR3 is TGTGCCAGCAGCCAACCCGGGGGAGCCCCAGGGCCTCGAGGGGAGACCCAGTACTTC.

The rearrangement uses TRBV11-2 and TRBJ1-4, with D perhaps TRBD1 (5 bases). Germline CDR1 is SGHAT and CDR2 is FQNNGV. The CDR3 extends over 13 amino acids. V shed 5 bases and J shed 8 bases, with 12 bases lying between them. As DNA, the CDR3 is TGTGCCAGCAGCCCCGGGACGCTCGAAAAACTGTTTTTT. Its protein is CASSPGTLEKLFF. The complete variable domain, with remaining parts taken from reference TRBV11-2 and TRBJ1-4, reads EAGVAQSPRYKIIEKRQSVAFWCNPISGHATLYWYQQILGQGPKLLIQFQNNGVVDDSQLPKDRFSAERLKGVDSTLKIQPAKLEDSAVYLCASSPGTLEKLFFGSGTQLSVL.

CDR3 DNA: TGTGCCAGCAGTTACTTAGGAGGGAGTTATGGCTACACCTTC. Translation gives CASSYLGGSYGYTF. The chain uses TRBV6-6 and TRBJ1-2; D gene unclear. The germline V gene encodes CDR1 MNHNY and CDR2 SVGAGI (reference sequence). Between the trimmed V and J ends, which lost 1 base and 5 bases, there was a span of 11 bases. The CDR3 spans 14 residues.

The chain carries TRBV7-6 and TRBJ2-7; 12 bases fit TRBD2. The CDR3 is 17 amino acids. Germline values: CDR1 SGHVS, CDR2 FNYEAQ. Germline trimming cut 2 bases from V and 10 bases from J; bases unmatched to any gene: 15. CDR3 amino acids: CASSLSLLAGGPRIQYF. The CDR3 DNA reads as TGTGCCAGCAGCTTAAGCCTGCTAGCGGGGGGGCCCCGTATCCAGTACTTC.

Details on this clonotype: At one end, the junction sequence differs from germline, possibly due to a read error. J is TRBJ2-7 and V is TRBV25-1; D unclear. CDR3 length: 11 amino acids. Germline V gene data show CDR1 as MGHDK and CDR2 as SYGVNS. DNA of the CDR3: TGTACCAGCACCTTCGTCGGCGAGCAGTACTTC. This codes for CTSTFVGEQYF.

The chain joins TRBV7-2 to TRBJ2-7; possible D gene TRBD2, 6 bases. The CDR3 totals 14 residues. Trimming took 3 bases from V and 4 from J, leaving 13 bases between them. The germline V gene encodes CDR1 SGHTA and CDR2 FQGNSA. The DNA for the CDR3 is TGTGCCAGCAGCTTTTCGGGGGACGGGTACGAGCAGTACTTC. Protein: CASSFSGDGYEQYF.

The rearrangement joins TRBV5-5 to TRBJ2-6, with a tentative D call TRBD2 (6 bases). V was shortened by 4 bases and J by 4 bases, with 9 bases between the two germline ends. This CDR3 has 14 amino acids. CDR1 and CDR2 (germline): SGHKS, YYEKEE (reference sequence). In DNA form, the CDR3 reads TGTGCCAGCAGCCCGGACTACGGGGCCAACGTCCTGACTTTC. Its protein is CASSPDYGANVLTF. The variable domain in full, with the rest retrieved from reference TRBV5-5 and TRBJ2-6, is DAGVTQSPTHLIKTRGQQVTLRCSPISGHKSVSWYQQVLGQGPQFIFQYYEKEERGRGNFPDRFSARQFPNYSSELNVNALLLGDSALYLCASSPDYGANVLTFGAGSRLTVL.

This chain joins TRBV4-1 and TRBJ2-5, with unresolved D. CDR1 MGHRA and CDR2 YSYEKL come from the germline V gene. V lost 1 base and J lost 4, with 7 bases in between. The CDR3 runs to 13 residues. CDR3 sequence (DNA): TGCGCCAGCAGCCAAGTATTAACAGAGACCCAGTACTTC. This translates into CASSQVLTETQYF.

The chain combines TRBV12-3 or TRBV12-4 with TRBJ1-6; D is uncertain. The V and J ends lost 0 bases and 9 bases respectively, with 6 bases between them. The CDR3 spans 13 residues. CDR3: CASSLANGSPLHF. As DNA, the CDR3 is TGTGCCAGCAGTTTAGCAAACGGTTCACCCCTCCACTTT.

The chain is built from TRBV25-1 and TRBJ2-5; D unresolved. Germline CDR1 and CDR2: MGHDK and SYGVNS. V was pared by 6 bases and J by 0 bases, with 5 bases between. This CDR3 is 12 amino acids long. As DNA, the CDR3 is TGTGCCAGCAGGGGGTACCAAGAGACCCAGTACTTC. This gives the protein CASRGYQETQYF. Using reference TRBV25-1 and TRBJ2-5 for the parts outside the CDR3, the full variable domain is EADIYQTPRYLVIGTGKKITLECSQTMGHDKMYWYQQDPGMELHLIHYSYGVNSTEKGDLSSESTVSRIRTEHFPLTLESARPSHTSQYLCASRGYQETQYFGPGTRLLVL.